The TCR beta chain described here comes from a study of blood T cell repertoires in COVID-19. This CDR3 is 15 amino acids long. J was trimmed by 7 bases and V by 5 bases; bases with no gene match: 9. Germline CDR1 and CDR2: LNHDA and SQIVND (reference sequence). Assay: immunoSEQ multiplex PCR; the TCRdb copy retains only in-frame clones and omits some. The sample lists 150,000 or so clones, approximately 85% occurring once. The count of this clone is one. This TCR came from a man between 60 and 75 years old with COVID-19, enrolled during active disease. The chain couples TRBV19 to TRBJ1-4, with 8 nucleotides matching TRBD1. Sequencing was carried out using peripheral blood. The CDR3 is CASSLLTGVVEKLFF. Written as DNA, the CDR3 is TGTGCCAGTAGTCTGCTGACAGGGGTTGTTGAAAAACTGTTTTTT.